These 20 T cell receptor beta chains were all obtained from the same sample, sequenced in a study of blood T cell repertoires in COVID-19. The method was immunoSEQ multiplex PCR; TCRdb's version includes in-frame clones alone and lacks a portion of them. The repertoire holds roughly 240,000 clones, with 70% to 85% as singletons. The material sequenced was peripheral blood. These receptor sequences come from a woman aged 80 or over with acute or convalescent COVID-19.

This clone occurred a few times. The V gene is TRBV28, the J gene TRBJ1-6; D not certain. The CDR3 consists of 15 residues. V was clipped by 3 bases and J by 2 bases, with 8 bases between them. Looked up from germline, CDR1 is MDHEN and CDR2 is SYDVKM. CDR3 loop: CASSLGRTYNSPLHF. The DNA for the CDR3 is TGTGCCAGCAGTTTGGGGAGAACCTATAATTCACCCCTCCACTTT.

This sequence joins TRBV7-2 and TRBJ2-1; TRBD2 agrees at 11 bases. After removal of 5 bases from V and 3 bases from J, the junction contained 12 bases not matched to a gene. This CDR3 region has 18 residues. The germline gives CDR1 SGHTA, CDR2 FQGNSA. As DNA, the CDR3 is TGTGCCAGCAGCCTTAGGTTAGGGACTAGCGGAATCTACAATGAGCAGTTCTTC. Translating it yields CASSLRLGTSGIYNEQFF.

V usage is TRBV19 and J usage is TRBJ1-2; possibly TRBD1 for D (6 bases). V was pared by 6 bases and J by 4 bases, with 15 bases between. Germline values: CDR1 LNHDA, CDR2 SQIVND (reference sequence). This CDR3 has 14 residues. In nucleotides, the CDR3 is TGTGCCAGTAGCTTTACGGGGGGCAGCTATGGCTACACCTTC. Its protein product is CASSFTGGSYGYTF.

The V gene is TRBV11-3, the J gene TRBJ2-7, with 9 bases matching TRBD1. CDR1 is SGHNT, CDR2 YENEEA, per germline. Losses at the gene ends were 10 bases for V and 6 bases for J; bases not matched to a gene: 10. This CDR3 has 13 residues. CDR3 region: CATWDRVPCEQYF. CDR3 nucleotide sequence: TGTGCCACCTGGGACAGGGTCCCTTGCGAGCAGTACTTC.

The CDR3 loop reads CASSPGTGDQPQHF. The CDR3, as DNA: TGCGCCAGCAGCCCCGGGACAGGGGATCAGCCCCAGCATTTT. J is TRBJ1-5 and V is TRBV5-1; 10 nucleotides match TRBD1. CDR1 is SGHRS, CDR2 YFSETQ, per germline. V dropped 4 bases and J dropped 5; count of bases not matched to a gene: 3. CDR3 length: 14 amino acids.

V usage is TRBV5-5 and J usage is TRBJ2-7; D remains ambiguous. V was cut by 0 bases and J by 0 bases, with 13 bases left in between. There are 16 residues in the CDR3. Germline CDR1 SGHKS, CDR2 YYEKEE (reference sequence). CDR3: CASSLGYGGVSYEQYF. DNA of the CDR3: TGTGCCAGCAGCTTGGGTTATGGCGGAGTCTCCTACGAGCAGTACTTC. Combining the CDR3 with reference TRBV5-5 and TRBJ2-7 gives the whole variable domain DAGVTQSPTHLIKTRGQQVTLRCSPISGHKSVSWYQQVLGQGPQFIFQYYEKEERGRGNFPDRFSARQFPNYSSELNVNALLLGDSALYLCASSLGYGGVSYEQYFGPGTRLTVT.

The V and J genes are TRBV19 and TRBJ2-1; the D gene is possibly TRBD2 (5 bases). Trimming removed 1 base from V and 0 bases from J, with 10 bases in between. CDR3 length: 16 residues. Germline V gives CDR1 LNHDA, CDR2 SQIVND (reference sequence). CDR3 region: CASSIGGESSYNEQFF. The CDR3 nucleotides read TGTGCCAGTAGTATAGGGGGAGAAAGCTCCTACAATGAGCAGTTCTTC.

V gene TRBV29-1 combines with J gene TRBJ1-1, with D perhaps matching TRBD1 (5 bases). V was clipped by 7 bases and J by 1 base, with 10 bases between them. Looked up from germline, CDR1 is SQVTM and CDR2 is ANQGSEA. This CDR3 is built from 12 residues. Here the CDR3 reads CSGTQGNTEAFF. The CDR3 DNA reads as TGCAGCGGGACGCAGGGGAACACTGAAGCTTTCTTT. The full variable domain, in which reference TRBV29-1 and TRBJ1-1 provide the parts outside the CDR3, is SAVISQKPSRDICQRGTSLTIQCQVDSQVTMMFWYRQQPGQSLTLIATANQGSEATYESGFVIDKFPISRPNLTFSTLTVSNMSPEDSSIYLCSGTQGNTEAFFGQGTRLTVV.

The rearrangement links TRBV4-3 to TRBJ2-7; 8 bases line up with TRBD1. Germline CDR1 and CDR2: LGHNA and YSLEER. V was pared by 3 bases and J by 6 bases, with 13 bases of the junction left unmatched. The CDR3 has 16 amino acids. The CDR3 is CASSQARTGKLFEQYF. The CDR3 DNA sequence: TGCGCCAGCAGCCAGGCCCGGACAGGGAAACTATTCGAGCAGTACTTC.

The V gene is TRBV6-5, the J gene TRBJ2-5; 8 nucleotides match TRBD2. Germline-derived CDR1 and CDR2 are MNHEY and SVGAGI. V was pared by 2 bases and J by 4 bases, with 6 bases of the junction left unmatched. The CDR3 covers 15 residues. The CDR3, as DNA: TGTGCCAGCAGTTACCGCGGGAGGACACCAGAGACCCAGTACTTC. Its protein product is CASSYRGRTPETQYF.

J is TRBJ2-7 and V is TRBV2; TRBD1 might be the D (6 bases). The V end lost 5 bases, the J end lost 5 bases, and 10 bases lay between the germline ends. The length of the CDR3 is 12 residues. Per germline, CDR1 SNHLY and CDR2 FYNNEI. The CDR3 DNA sequence: TGTGCCAGCAGTACAGGGTTCAACGAGCAGTACTTC. This encodes CASSTGFNEQYF.

The J gene is TRBJ1-4, the V gene TRBV24-1; 8 bases are a match to TRBD1. CDR3 length: 15 residues. V dropped 5 bases and J dropped 5; count of bases not matched to a gene: 6. CDR1 and CDR2 from the germline V gene are KGHDR and SFDVKD. The CDR3 DNA reads as TGTGCCACCAGTGCCTCGACAGGGGCAAATGAAAAACTGTTTTTT. It is translated as CATSASTGANEKLFF.

V and J are TRBV12-3 or TRBV12-4 and TRBJ2-1; D possibly corresponds to TRBD1 (8 bases). V dropped 10 bases and J dropped 5 bases, with 12 bases sitting between them. The CDR3 loop spans 12 amino acids. The CDR3 sequence is CATQGGDNEQFF. In DNA form, the CDR3 reads TGTGCCACACAGGGGGGGGACAATGAGCAGTTCTTC.

This clone was recorded only once. CDR3 DNA sequence: TGCGCCAGCAGCTCCGGGACACTGCCCGGCTACACCTTC. Amino acids: CASSSGTLPGYTF. The chain links TRBV5-1 to TRBJ1-2, with a weak D call TRBD1 (6 bases). The CDR3 loop spans 13 amino acids. Germline V lookup: CDR1 SGHRS, CDR2 YFSETQ. V dropped 3 bases and J dropped 8 bases, with 14 bases sitting between them.

This clone was seen a single time. The rearrangement joins TRBV6-5 to TRBJ1-4; a weak D match, TRBD1 (6 bases). This CDR3 has 14 residues. Germline CDR1 and CDR2: MNHEY and SVGAGI. V lost 4 bases and J lost 7, with 13 bases in between. The CDR3 region is CASSLGGLGEKLFF. In DNA form, the CDR3 reads TGTGCCAGCAGTTTGGGGGGGCTGGGTGAAAAACTGTTTTTT.

This clone was counted a few times. This rearrangement joins TRBV28 to TRBJ1-2; TRBD1 matches 10 bases. CDR1 and CDR2 from the germline V gene are MDHEN and SYDVKM. With 6 bases clipped from V and 8 bases from J, the junction kept 6 bases outside the gene matches. CDR3 size: 13 residues. CDR3 coding DNA: TGTGCCAGCAGAAGACAGGGGGCGCAGGGCTACACCTTC. Protein: CASRRQGAQGYTF.

The rearrangement links TRBV5-6 to TRBJ1-2; weak D call: TRBD1 (6 bases). V shed 0 bases and J shed 4 bases, with 10 bases lying between them. CDR1 SGHDT and CDR2 YYEEEE come from the germline V gene. CDR3 length equals 14 residues. As DNA, the CDR3 is TGTGCCAGCAGCTTGGACGGGACACTCTATGGCTACACCTTC. It specifies CASSLDGTLYGYTF.

The chain links TRBV6-4 to TRBJ2-3; D is perhaps TRBD2 (6 bases). The germline V gene has CDR1 MRHNA and CDR2 SNTAGT. CDR3 length: 13 residues. The ends were cut back, 6 bases at V and 4 bases at J, with 11 bases in the middle. For the CDR3, the DNA is TGTGCCAGCAGCCGGACTACCGCAGATACGCAGTATTTT. It translates to CASSRTTADTQYF.

The chain combines TRBV18 with TRBJ2-3; 9 bases are a match to TRBD1. In germline, CDR1 is KGHSH, CDR2 LQKENI. Trimming removed 3 bases from V and 6 bases from J; junction bases left unmatched: 10. This CDR3 contains 16 residues. CDR3 protein: CASSPFPGQGRDTQYF. The CDR3, as DNA: TGTGCCAGCTCACCCTTCCCGGGACAGGGCAGGGATACGCAGTATTTT.

The V and J genes are TRBV18 and TRBJ1-1, with D tentatively TRBD1 (6 bases). The CDR3 length is 14 residues. CDR1 KGHSH and CDR2 LQKENI come from the germline V gene. The V end was cut by 6 bases, the J end by 0 bases, with 11 bases between. The chain's CDR3 is CASSSQGLNTEAFF. CDR3 sequence (DNA): TGTGCCAGCTCGTCACAGGGCCTGAACACTGAAGCTTTCTTT. The full variable domain, completed using reference TRBV18 and TRBJ1-1, is NAGVMQNPRHLVRRRGQEARLRCSPMKGHSHVYWYRQLPEEGLKFMVYLQKENIIDESGMPKERFSAEFPKEGPSILRIQQVVRGDSAAYFCASSSQGLNTEAFFGQGTRLTVV.